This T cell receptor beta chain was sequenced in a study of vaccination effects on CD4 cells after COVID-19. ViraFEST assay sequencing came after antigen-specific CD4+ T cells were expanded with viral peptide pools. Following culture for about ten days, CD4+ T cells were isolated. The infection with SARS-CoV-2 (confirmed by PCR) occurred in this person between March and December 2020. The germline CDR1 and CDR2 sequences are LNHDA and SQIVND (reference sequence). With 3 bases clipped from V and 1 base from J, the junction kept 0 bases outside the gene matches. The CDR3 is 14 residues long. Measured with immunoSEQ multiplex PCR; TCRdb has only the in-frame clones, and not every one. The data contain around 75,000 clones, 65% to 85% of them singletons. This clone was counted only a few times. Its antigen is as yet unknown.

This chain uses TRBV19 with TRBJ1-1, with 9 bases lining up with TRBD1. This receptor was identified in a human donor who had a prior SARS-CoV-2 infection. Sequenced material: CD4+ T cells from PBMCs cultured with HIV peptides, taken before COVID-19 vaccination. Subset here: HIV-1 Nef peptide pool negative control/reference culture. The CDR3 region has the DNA TGTGCCAGTAGTATGACAGGGGGGAACACTGAAGCTTTCTTT. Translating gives CASSMTGGNTEAFF.